Listed below are T cell receptor beta chains from one sample, sequenced in a study of blood T cell repertoires in COVID-19. Repertoires were generated with immunoSEQ multiplex PCR, while TCRdb's copy carries only in-frame clones and drops some. In the table there are roughly 190,000 clones, 75% to 85% of which are singletons. The specimen was PBMCs or T cells enriched from blood (not recorded which). Receptors were obtained from a middle-aged man who had recovered from COVID-19. Each CDR3 is given with its conserved first and last residue. A D gene is named only where the DNA matches it firmly. Clone sizes are given selectively: once, few, many, or a class where the clone is expanded.

d_call,v_call,clone_size,j_call,cdr3_nt,cdr3_aa
.,TRBV5-1,.,TRBJ2-2,TGCGCCAGCAGCTTGGGGCGGATAAACACCGGGGAGCTGTTTTTT,CASSLGRINTGELFF
.,TRBV5-6,few,TRBJ1-2,TGTGCCAGCAGCCCTAATCAGGGTACTAACTATGGCTACACCTTC,CASSPNQGTNYGYTF
.,TRBV6-5,few,TRBJ1-1,TGTGCCAGCAGTTACCGGACTCATGACACTGAAGCTTTCTTT,CASSYRTHDTEAFF
.,TRBV18,.,TRBJ2-3,TGTGCCAGCTCCCCGGGGGCAGATACGCAGTATTTT,CASSPGADTQYF
.,TRBV10-3,.,TRBJ2-7,TGTGCCATCAGTGAGAAACTGGAGCAGTACTTC,CAISEKLEQYF
.,TRBV15,.,TRBJ1-1,TGTGCCACCAGCAGAGGGACAGAATCAGCTTACACTGAAGCTTTCTTT,CATSRGTESAYTEAFF
TRBD2,TRBV6-2/TRBV6-3,.,TRBJ2-2,TGTGCCAGCAGTCGGACTAGCGGGAGTGGCGGGGAGCTGTTTTTT,CASSRTSGSGGELFF
.,TRBV11-2,few,TRBJ1-2,TGTGCCAGCAGATCTCCCCCGCCTAGCGGCTATGGCTACACCTTC,CASRSPPPSGYGYTF
TRBD1,TRBV28,.,TRBJ1-5,TGTGCCAGCAGAACCGGGACAGGGGGCTTTCAGCCCCAGCATTTT,CASRTGTGGFQPQHF
.,TRBV10-3,once,TRBJ1-6,TGTGCCATCCACGTGGACTTAAATTCACCCCTCCACTTT,CAIHVDLNSPLHF
TRBD1,TRBV5-1,.,TRBJ1-1,TGCGCCAGCAGCTCCCCGGGGGACAGGGCAATCATGAACACTGAAGCTTTCTTT,CASSSPGDRAIMNTEAFF